Shown below are 27 T cell receptor beta chains from a single sample sequenced in a study of early T cells in non-severe SARS-CoV-2 infection. MiXCR, applied by TCRdb to the 5' RACE reads, yields one record per CDR3 protein. The repertoire consists of more than 90,000 distinct CDR3 sequences, with around 14% occurring once and the leading ten covering around 2.4%. Sequenced sample: whole blood. The receptors come from an adult who was a healthcare worker with PCR-confirmed SARS-CoV-2 infection or an uninfected control (not recorded which).

This clonotype has more than one count but fewer than ten. The chain carries TRBV28 and TRBJ2-1, with TRBD2 matching over 8 bases. CDR1 and CDR2 from the germline V gene are MDHEN and SYDVKM. This CDR3 has 14 amino acids. The J segment lost 5 bases and the V segment lost 7 bases, leaving 7 bases of the junction unmatched. CDR3 loop: CASIPSGSHNEQFF. The DNA of the CDR3 is TGTGCCAGCATCCCCAGCGGGAGCCACAATGAGCAGTTCTTC.

This clonotype was observed a handful of times. The chain is built from TRBV20-1 and TRBJ1-2, with a tentative D call TRBD1 (6 bases). CDR3 length: 14 amino acids. In germline, CDR1 is DFQATT, CDR2 SNEGSKA (reference sequence). Trimming pared 2 bases from V and 2 bases from J, leaving 12 bases between. The CDR3 is CSARRLGGNYGYTF. CDR3 coding DNA: TGCAGTGCTAGACGCCTTGGGGGCAACTATGGCTACACCTTC.

The gene calls are TRBV18 and TRBJ2-7; either TRBD1 or TRBD2 may supply D (6 bases each). In germline, CDR1 is KGHSH, CDR2 LQKENI. The V end lost 5 bases, the J end lost 0 bases, and 14 bases lay between the germline ends. The length of the CDR3 is 15 residues. This CDR3 reads CASSRGVGNSYEQYF. The CDR3 DNA reads as TGTGCCAGCTCAAGGGGGGTGGGGAACTCCTACGAGCAGTACTTC.

The CDR3: CASSSTGNYNSPLHF. The CDR3 region has the DNA TGCGCCAGCAGCTCTACAGGGAACTATAATTCACCCCTCCACTTT. The J gene is TRBJ1-6, the V gene TRBV5-1; D might be TRBD1 (6 bases). V lost 3 bases and J 3 bases, leaving 10 bases between the germline ends. In germline, CDR1 is SGHRS, CDR2 YFSETQ. This CDR3 has 15 amino acids.

This chain links TRBV29-1 with TRBJ2-1, with 11 bases aligning to TRBD1. The ends lost 3 bases at V and 3 bases at J; junction bases unmatched: 1. Germline V gives CDR1 SQVTM, CDR2 ANQGSEA. CDR3 size: 14 residues. In nucleotides, the CDR3 is TGCAGCGTTGAGGACAGGGGGCTCTACAATGAGCAGTTCTTC. This codes for CSVEDRGLYNEQFF.

This sequence joins TRBV28 and TRBJ2-4; TRBD1 agrees at 11 bases. Germline V gives CDR1 MDHEN, CDR2 SYDVKM. This CDR3 region has 16 residues. The ends lost 4 bases at V and 10 bases at J; junction bases unmatched: 12. CDR3 loop: CASSSPLHRDRGIQYF. DNA for the CDR3: TGTGCCAGCAGTTCGCCACTCCACCGGGACAGGGGGATTCAGTACTTC.

This clonotype was picked up many times. The chain links TRBV20-1 to TRBJ1-1; unclear D gene. The CDR3 runs to 11 residues. Between the trimmed V and J ends, which lost 0 bases and 5 bases, there was a span of 4 bases. From germline, CDR1 is DFQATT and CDR2 SNEGSKA (reference sequence). CDR3 protein: CSAREWTEAFF. The CDR3 DNA reads as TGCAGTGCTAGAGAGTGGACTGAAGCTTTCTTT.

This clonotype was recorded many times. The CDR3 DNA follows: TGTGCCAGCAGCTTATTAGGGCAGGGGGGGGAAAATGAGCAGTTCTTC. Protein product: CASSLLGQGGENEQFF. This chain links TRBV11-1 with TRBJ2-1; the D gene could be TRBD1 or TRBD2 (7 bases each). Germline CDR1 is SGHAT and CDR2 is FQDESV (reference sequence). The CDR3 totals 16 residues. V dropped 2 bases and J dropped 7 bases, with 18 bases sitting between them.

This clonotype was seen a few times. Sequence at one end of the junction differs from germline and may be a read error. The chain employs TRBV6-2 or TRBV6-3 and TRBJ1-5, with 8 bases fitting TRBD1. The CDR3 consists of 16 residues. Germline CDR1 is MNHEY and CDR2 is SVGEGT. The CDR3 DNA follows: TGTGCTAGCAGTTCGTCTCGGACAGGGAACAATCAGCCCCAGCATTTT. Translation gives CASSSSRTGNNQPQHF.

The V gene is TRBV5-6, the J gene TRBJ2-5, with D tentatively TRBD2 (5 bases). The CDR3 is 14 residues long. V lost 0 bases and J lost 4, with 10 bases in between. Germline V gives CDR1 SGHDT, CDR2 YYEEEE. The CDR3 sequence: CASSLGLAPETQYF. The CDR3 DNA sequence: TGTGCCAGCAGCTTGGGGCTAGCCCCAGAGACCCAGTACTTC. Together with reference TRBV5-6 and TRBJ2-5, the CDR3 gives the full variable domain: DAGVTQSPTHLIKTRGQQVTLRCSPKSGHDTVSWYQQALGQGPQFIFQYYEEEERQRGNFPDRFSGHQFPNYSSELNVNALLLGDSALYLCASSLGLAPETQYFGPGTRLLVL.

The V and J genes are TRBV14 and TRBJ1-2; D is ambiguous. The V end lost 1 base, the J end lost 7 bases, and 10 bases lay between the germline ends. This CDR3 region has 13 residues. Germline CDR1 reads SGHDN; CDR2 reads FVKESK. Here the CDR3 DNA reads TGTGCCAGCAGCCAAGGTCTTTTTTTTGGCTACACCTTC. Residues: CASSQGLFFGYTF.

This clonotype has a handful of counts. The rearrangement uses TRBV2 and TRBJ1-2; D ambiguous. Germline assignment: CDR1 SNHLY and CDR2 FYNNEI. Trimming pared 3 bases from V and 2 bases from J, leaving 7 bases between. This CDR3 has 13 residues. CDR3 DNA: TGTGCCAGCAGTGACAGGCTCAACTATGGCTACACCTTC. Residues: CASSDRLNYGYTF.

This clonotype was counted at least ten times. The genes are TRBV20-1 and TRBJ2-5, with a possible D match to TRBD1 (5 bases). The CDR3 sequence is 15 residues long. V lost 0 bases and J lost 1, with 12 bases in between. Germline CDR1 and CDR2: DFQATT and SNEGSKA (reference sequence). This CDR3 reads CSARDPGHLQETQYF. DNA for the CDR3: TGCAGTGCTAGAGATCCTGGACACCTCCAAGAGACCCAGTACTTC.

The CDR3 DNA sequence: TGTGCCAGCAGTTACTGGGGAGGGCTATACGAGCAGTACTTC. Protein product: CASSYWGGLYEQYF. The rearrangement joins TRBV6-6 to TRBJ2-7, with 7 bases that match TRBD2. The germline V gene encodes CDR1 MNHNY and CDR2 SVGAGI (reference sequence). This CDR3 is built from 14 residues. V lost 1 base, J lost 4 bases, and 4 bases stayed unmatched.

In this sample, this clonotype turned up a few times. This chain connects TRBV15 to TRBJ2-2; 8 nucleotides line up with TRBD1. Trimming at V came to 1 base and at J to 5 bases, leaving 0 bases not matched to a gene. Germline CDR1 LNHNV, CDR2 YYDKDF (reference sequence). The CDR3 length is 14 residues. The CDR3 spells CATSRGQGTGELFF. In DNA, the CDR3 is TGTGCCACCAGCAGAGGACAGGGGACCGGGGAGCTGTTTTTT.

There are many counts of this clonotype. V usage is TRBV7-2 and J usage is TRBJ2-3; 10 positions match TRBD2. The V gene end was trimmed by 7 bases and the J gene end by 4 bases; junction bases not matched to a gene: 5. Germline V CDR1 and CDR2: SGHTA, FQGNSA. The CDR3 consists of 14 residues. CDR3 DNA sequence: TGTGCCAGCAACGTACTAGCGGGGCCAGATACGCAGTATTTT. Translation gives CASNVLAGPDTQYF.

This clonotype showed up just a few times. V and J are TRBV12-3 or TRBV12-4 and TRBJ1-3; 8 bases agree with TRBD1. The V segment lost 3 bases and the J segment 4 bases; nucleotides outside the gene matches: 2. The CDR3 spans 14 residues. The chain's CDR3 is CASSFRDRGNTIYF. The CDR3 DNA reads as TGTGCCAGCAGTTTCCGGGACAGGGGAAACACCATATATTTT.

This clonotype occurred a few times. The chain has TRBV4-1 and TRBJ2-7; perhaps TRBD1 as D (5 bases). Trimming took 3 bases from V and 6 from J, leaving 18 bases between them. The CDR3 totals 15 residues. Germline CDR1 MGHRA, CDR2 YSYEKL. CDR3 residues: CASSHQTRVSGEQYF. CDR3 DNA: TGCGCCAGCAGCCACCAGACCAGGGTATCTGGCGAGCAGTACTTC.

This clonotype was detected ten times or more. The rearrangement uses TRBV7-9 and TRBJ1-1; no definite D call. Per the germline V gene, CDR1 is SEHNR and CDR2 is FQNEAQ (reference sequence). The CDR3 spans 13 residues. V was pared by 2 bases and J by 1 base, with 5 bases between. In nucleotides, the CDR3 is TGTGCCAGCAGCTTAACTGAGAACACTGAAGCTTTCTTT. Amino acids: CASSLTENTEAFF.

The CDR3 spells CASSPGVSVAYEQYF. CDR3 in DNA: TGTGCCAGCAGCCCCGGGGTCTCTGTTGCCTACGAGCAGTACTTC. The chain couples TRBV7-2 to TRBJ2-7; D possibly corresponds to TRBD2 (5 bases). With 5 bases removed from V and 2 bases from J, the gap between germline ends came to 16 bases. Germline CDR1 and CDR2: SGHTA and FQGNSA. The CDR3 consists of 15 residues.

The table lists this clonotype with a few counts. The chain couples TRBV29-1 to TRBJ2-1; D not resolved. CDR3 length: 10 amino acids. Germline V gene lookup returns CDR1 SQVTM and CDR2 ANQGSEA. With 4 bases removed from V and 11 bases from J, the gap between germline ends came to 9 bases. The CDR3, as DNA: TGCAGCGTTGCGGTAGAGCAGCAGTTCTTC. This gives the protein CSVAVEQQFF.

This clonotype was counted at least ten times. The V call is TRBV6-5, the J call TRBJ1-2, with 7 bases matching TRBD1. Germline CDR1 is MNHEY and CDR2 is SVGAGI. The trim removed 6 bases at V and 5 bases at J, leaving 6 bases unmatched. The CDR3 length is 13 residues. The CDR3 loop reads CASRGTDNYGYTF. CDR3 DNA: TGTGCCAGCAGAGGGACAGATAATTATGGCTACACCTTC.

The chain links TRBV20-1 to TRBJ2-7; D possibly corresponds to TRBD2 (6 bases). CDR1 and CDR2 from the germline V gene are DFQATT and SNEGSKA (reference sequence). With 4 bases removed from V and 6 bases from J, the gap between germline ends came to 16 bases. The CDR3 sequence is 13 residues long. This chain's CDR3 is CSAKVGGVGEQYF. CDR3 coding DNA: TGCAGTGCTAAAGTTGGAGGGGTGGGCGAGCAGTACTTC.

This clonotype was seen repeatedly, ten times or more. The chain is built from TRBV11-2 and TRBJ2-1; D uncertain. With 3 bases removed from V and 3 bases from J, the gap between germline ends came to 6 bases. Germline V CDR1 and CDR2: SGHAT, FQNNGV. The CDR3 spans 13 residues. For the CDR3, the DNA is TGTGCCAGCAGCTTGGGAAACTACAATGAGCAGTTCTTC. The encoded protein is CASSLGNYNEQFF.

The chain has TRBV6-2 or TRBV6-3 and TRBJ1-5, with 10 nucleotides matching TRBD1. Per the germline V gene, CDR1 is MNHEY and CDR2 is SVGEGT. V was pared by 5 bases and J by 6 bases, with 7 bases of the junction left unmatched. The CDR3 has 15 residues. CDR3 in DNA: TGTGCCAGCAGTACAGACAGGGGGCCAAGTCAGCCCCAGCATTTT. Translating gives CASSTDRGPSQPQHF.

This clonotype was seen only a few times. J is TRBJ2-3 and V is TRBV6-2 or TRBV6-3; unclear D gene. V lost 2 bases to trimming and J lost 3 bases, with 9 bases between them. The germline gives CDR1 MNHEY, CDR2 SVGEGT. The CDR3 totals 14 residues. Here the CDR3 reads CASSYRKETDTQYF. CDR3 DNA: TGTGCCAGCAGTTACAGGAAGGAAACAGATACGCAGTATTTT.

This rearrangement joins TRBV29-1 to TRBJ1-2, with no clear D. CDR3 length: 13 residues. The germline V and J ends were trimmed by 4 bases and 4 bases, with 13 bases remaining between them. Germline CDR1 SQVTM, CDR2 ANQGSEA. The CDR3 bases are TGCAGCGTTGTGGGTAGGGTTGCCTATGGCTACACCTTC. Its translation: CSVVGRVAYGYTF.